These T cell receptor beta chains were read from a single sample in a study of OX40 agonist ivuxolimab in advanced cancers. Libraries were prepared by immunoSEQ multiplex PCR; TCRdb keeps only in-frame clonotypes and omits some of them. The sample consists of 20,000 to 25,000 clones, around 84% of them appearing once. The material sequenced was CD4+ or CD8+ T cells sorted from blood, taken in a trial of the OX40 agonist ivuxolimab. Receptor source: an adult with an advanced solid tumor such as melanoma, head and neck, liver or kidney cancer. The CDR3 runs from the conserved cysteine through the conserved F or W. Fields, in order: clone size, V gene, D gene, J gene, CDR3 protein, CDR3 DNA. A D gene is named only where the DNA matches it firmly. Clone size, where shown, is once, few, many, or a class for clones that have expanded.

>.|TRBV7-9|.|TRBJ2-6
CASSARTGTGANVLTF
TGTGCCAGCAGCGCCAGAACAGGTACTGGGGCCAACGTCCTGACTTTC
>once|TRBV19|TRBD1|TRBJ2-2
CASSISGTGITGELFF
TGTGCCAGTAGTATATCCGGGACAGGGATCACCGGGGAGCTGTTTTTT
>.|TRBV9|TRBD2|TRBJ2-3
CASSVPKTSGTDTQYF
TGTGCCAGCAGCGTACCCAAGACTAGCGGCACAGATACGCAGTATTTT
>.|TRBV27|.|TRBJ2-7
CASSSRSSYEQYF
TGTGCCAGCAGTTCCAGGAGCTCCTACGAGCAGTACTTC
>.|TRBV5-1|TRBD1|TRBJ2-6
CASSGTGAGANVLTF
TGCGCCAGCAGCGGAACAGGGGCTGGGGCCAACGTCCTGACTTTC
>.|TRBV27|.|TRBJ1-2
CASSPGDTNYGYTF
TGTGCCAGCAGTCCGGGGGACACTAACTATGGCTACACCTTC
>.|TRBV7-3|TRBD2|TRBJ2-5
CASSSGLAGGQGETQYF
TGTGCCAGCAGCTCAGGACTAGCGGGAGGGCAAGGAGAGACCCAGTACTTC
>once|TRBV7-9|TRBD1|TRBJ1-5
CASSLATWGQHNQPQHF
TGTGCCAGCAGCTTAGCGACGTGGGGACAGCACAATCAGCCCCAGCATTTT
>.|TRBV19|.|TRBJ2-7
CASSIQGSYGQYF
TGTGCCAGTAGTATCCAGGGATCCTACGGGCAGTACTTC
>.|TRBV27|TRBD1|TRBJ2-7
CASSTPGQGVYEQYF
TGTGCCAGCAGTACCCCGGGACAGGGGGTCTACGAGCAGTACTTC
>.|TRBV30|TRBD2|TRBJ2-5
CAWRTGAGGLETQYF
TGTGCCTGGAGAACCGGAGCGGGAGGTTTGGAGACCCAGTACTTC
>.|TRBV18|.|TRBJ2-1
CASSLPRQGFNEQFF
TGTGCCAGCTCACTCCCACGGCAGGGGTTCAATGAGCAGTTCTTC
>.|TRBV11-2|TRBD2|TRBJ2-3
CASSRSAGLVGTDTQYF
TGTGCCAGCAGCCGATCGGCGGGACTAGTAGGTACAGATACGCAGTATTTT
>medium-sized|TRBV27|.|TRBJ2-7
CASTPGQGTSATYEQYF
TGTGCCAGCACTCCGGGGCAGGGAACCTCCGCCACCTACGAGCAGTACTTC
>once|TRBV6-5|.|TRBJ2-7
CASRGRGEYEQYF
TGTGCCAGCAGGGGACGAGGAGAGTACGAGCAGTACTTC
>.|TRBV27|TRBD1|TRBJ2-7
CASSLDRLNEQYF
TGTGCCAGCAGTTTGGACAGGCTGAACGAGCAGTACTTC
>.|TRBV11-2|.|TRBJ2-5
CASSLVRYQETQYF
TGTGCCAGCAGCTTAGTCAGGTACCAAGAGACCCAGTACTTC
>.|TRBV6-5|TRBD1|TRBJ2-7
CASSIQTGYEQYF
TGTGCCAGCAGTATTCAGACAGGGTACGAGCAGTACTTC
>.|TRBV19|.|TRBJ2-7
CASRGQGKYEQYF
TGTGCCAGTAGGGGCCAGGGGAAATACGAGCAGTACTTC
>.|TRBV29-1|.|TRBJ1-1
CSVEYGRREAFF
TGCAGCGTTGAATATGGCAGACGAGAAGCTTTCTTT